These 5 T cell receptor beta chains share one sample of origin, sequenced in a study of CD8 T cells in Susac syndrome. It was with random hexamers that about 0.45 to 1 ug RNA was reverse transcribed. One entry per CDR3 protein results from TCRdb running MiXCR on the immunoSEQ multiplex PCR reads. The top ten clones hold under 0.15% of a sample with hundreds of thousands of distinct CDR3 sequences, around 83% of them seen once. The material sequenced was CD8+ T cells from PBMCs. These receptors were taken from a human donor with multiple sclerosis.

The chain links TRBV7-8 to TRBJ1-5; D is uncertain. Trimming removed 0 bases from V and 3 bases from J, with 21 bases in between. CDR1 is SGHVS, CDR2 FQNEAQ, per germline. This CDR3 is built from 19 residues. CDR3 protein: CASSLAGADGTINNQPQHF. The CDR3 nucleotides read TGTGCCAGCAGCTTAGCAGGTGCAGACGGTACAATAAACAATCAGCCCCAGCATTTT.

This clonotype was seen just once. V is TRBV1 and J is TRBJ1-2. TRBV1 is reported as a pseudogene. The CDR3 runs 13 residues. The DNA of the CDR3 is TGCACCAGCAGATACAAGGTGAACTATGGCTACACCTTC. Translation: CTSRYKVNYGYTF.

This clonotype was seen only once. The chain has TRBV7-6 and TRBJ2-1; the match to TRBD2 covers 9 bases. V shed 1 base and J 7 bases; nucleotides not matched to a gene: 5. Germline assignment: CDR1 SGHVS and CDR2 FNYEAQ. The CDR3 loop spans 15 amino acids. CDR3 region: CASSLGRGGLNEQFF. The CDR3 DNA reads TGTGCCAGCAGCTTAGGGCGGGGGGGCCTTAATGAGCAGTTCTTC.

The chain links TRBV21-1 to TRBJ2-5; the table assigns TRBD2, which was not confirmed against the DNA. TRBV21-1 is tagged as a pseudogene. The CDR3 has 17 residues. The CDR3 protein is CASSKAPSGNNQETQYF. The CDR3 nucleotides are TGTGCCAGCAGCAAAGCCCCTAGCGGGAACAACCAAGAGACCCAGTACTTC.

This clonotype has a single count. The gene calls are TRBV10-3 and TRBJ1-2; D remains unclear. This CDR3 contains 11 residues. Germline V lookup: CDR1 ENHRY, CDR2 SYGVKD. Trimming left V 10 bases short and J 6 bases short, with 12 bases between. CDR3 protein: CASVGGDGYTF. In DNA form, the CDR3 reads TGTGCCAGCGTAGGAGGTGATGGCTACACCTTC.